This T cell receptor beta chain is drawn from a study of T-cell memory formation after mild COVID-19. This clonotype has just a few counts. What it binds is unknown. Study outcomes and limitations: Contracting clones localized mainly to CM and EM when CD4+ and mainly to EMRA when CD8+.

Per the germline V gene, CDR1 is SGHRS and CDR2 is YFSETQ. The ends were cut back, 4 bases at V and 7 bases at J, with 26 bases in the middle. The CDR3 extends over 17 amino acids. Each CDR3 protein gets one entry after TCRdb re-called the 5' RACE reads with MiXCR. The profile shows 250,000 or so distinct CDR3 sequences, 9.4% of them singletons. The gene calls are TRBV5-1 and TRBJ2-5, with D unresolved. The clonotype was recovered from a man aged 18 to 29 who had mild COVID-19 (a few samples of this study predate the infection). Cell type and time point are not known. The sequenced sample was PBMCs or a T cell subset sorted from them (not recorded which). CDR3 sequence reads: CASSQRRVENGLATQYF. As DNA, the CDR3 is TGCGCCAGCAGCCAACGGCGCGTTGAAAATGGCTTAGCGACCCAGTACTTC.